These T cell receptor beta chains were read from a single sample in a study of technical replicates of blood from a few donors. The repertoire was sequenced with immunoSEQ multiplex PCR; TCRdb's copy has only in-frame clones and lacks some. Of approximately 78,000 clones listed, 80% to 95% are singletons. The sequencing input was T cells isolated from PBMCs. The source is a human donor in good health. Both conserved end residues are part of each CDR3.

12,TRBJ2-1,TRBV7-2,CASSSPGLGQFF
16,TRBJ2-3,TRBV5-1,CASSSDRTGVTDTQYF
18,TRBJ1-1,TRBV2,CASSLISGGARVNTEAFF
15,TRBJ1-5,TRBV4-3,CASSQVNQANQPQHF
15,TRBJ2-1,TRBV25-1,CASSEYRESWNEQFF
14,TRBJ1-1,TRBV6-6,CATKQGTMNTEAFF
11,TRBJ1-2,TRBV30,CAWSVRGPTTF
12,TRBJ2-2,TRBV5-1,CASRNYTGELFF
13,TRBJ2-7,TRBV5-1,CASSLTQGYEQYF
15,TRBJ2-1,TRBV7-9,CASSLHSGIYNEQFF
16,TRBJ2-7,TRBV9,CASSPRPGTGSYEQYF
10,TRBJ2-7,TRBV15,CATGREEQYF
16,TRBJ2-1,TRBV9,CASSVGGGRADNEQFF
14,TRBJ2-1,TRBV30,CAWTGLASFNEQFF
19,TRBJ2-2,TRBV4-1,CASSTRSRAQGSNTGELFF
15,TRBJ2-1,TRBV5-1,CASRSGKGQNNEQFF
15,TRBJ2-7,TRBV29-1,CSVEGGTGAAHEQYF
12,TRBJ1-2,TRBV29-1,CSVGPGGYGYTF
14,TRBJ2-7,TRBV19,CASSTELAGGEQYF
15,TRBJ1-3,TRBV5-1,CASSLTGGSGNTIYF
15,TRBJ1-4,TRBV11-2,CASSFVAATNEKLFF
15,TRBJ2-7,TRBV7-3,CASSLGSGSDYEQYF
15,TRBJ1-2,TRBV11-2,CASSSQDRGFYGYTF
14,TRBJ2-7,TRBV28,CASSLGTVSYEQYF
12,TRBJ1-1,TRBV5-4,CASSGEVPGAFF
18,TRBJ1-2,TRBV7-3,CASSLRGQRSKEWSGYTF
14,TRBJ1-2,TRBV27,CASSQRRGLDGYTF
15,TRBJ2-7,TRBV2,CASSDLEGVSGEQYF
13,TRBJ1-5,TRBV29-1,CSVGTGGNQPQHF
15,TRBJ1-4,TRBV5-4,CASSYTPRGNEKLFF
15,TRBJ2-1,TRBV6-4,CASSDTYSSYNEQFF
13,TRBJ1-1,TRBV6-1,CASSDQGWTEAFF
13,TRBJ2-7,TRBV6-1,CASSGQGSYEQYF
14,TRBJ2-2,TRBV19,CASSIKRNTGELFF
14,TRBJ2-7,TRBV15,CATSGRQGAYEQYF
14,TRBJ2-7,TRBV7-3,CASSSTSGTYEQYF
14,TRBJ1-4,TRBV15,CATSSLQGDEKLFF
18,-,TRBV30,CAWSGQGIRREATYEQYF
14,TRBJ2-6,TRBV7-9,CASSSEAGANVLTF
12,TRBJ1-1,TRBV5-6,CASSLQNTEAFF
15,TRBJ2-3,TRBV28,CASGFALAGTDTQYF
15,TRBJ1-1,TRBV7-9,CASSHDRGKNTEAFF
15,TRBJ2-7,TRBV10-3,CAITGTSGSIGEQYF
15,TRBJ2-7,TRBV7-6,CASSPSGTSGNEQYF
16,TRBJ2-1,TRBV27,CASSVGTGASWNEQFF
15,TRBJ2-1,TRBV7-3,CASSFSGSSYNEQFF
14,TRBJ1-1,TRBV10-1,CASSEGHLNTEAFF
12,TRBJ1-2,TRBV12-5,CASGQGIYGYTF
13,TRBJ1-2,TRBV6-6,CASSLRLQEGYTF
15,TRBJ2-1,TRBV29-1,CSVKLAGEAHNEQFF